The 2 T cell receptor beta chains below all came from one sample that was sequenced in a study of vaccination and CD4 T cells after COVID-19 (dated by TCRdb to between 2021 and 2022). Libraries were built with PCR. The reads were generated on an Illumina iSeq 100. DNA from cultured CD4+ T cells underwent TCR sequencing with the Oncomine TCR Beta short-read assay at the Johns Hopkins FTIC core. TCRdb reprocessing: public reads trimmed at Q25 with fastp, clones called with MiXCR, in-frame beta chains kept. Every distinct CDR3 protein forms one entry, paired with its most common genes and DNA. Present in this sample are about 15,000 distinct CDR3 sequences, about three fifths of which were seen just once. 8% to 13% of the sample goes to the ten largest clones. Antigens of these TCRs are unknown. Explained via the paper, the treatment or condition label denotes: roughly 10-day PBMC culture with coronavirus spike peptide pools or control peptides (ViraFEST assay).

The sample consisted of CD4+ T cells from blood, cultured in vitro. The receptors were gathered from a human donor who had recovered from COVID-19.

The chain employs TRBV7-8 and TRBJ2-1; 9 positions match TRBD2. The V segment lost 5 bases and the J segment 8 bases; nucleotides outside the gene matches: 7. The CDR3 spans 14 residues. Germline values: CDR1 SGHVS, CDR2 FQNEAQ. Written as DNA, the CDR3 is TGTGCCAGCAGCCAGAGCTCTAGCGGGGATGAGCAGTTCTTC. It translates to CASSQSSSGDEQFF. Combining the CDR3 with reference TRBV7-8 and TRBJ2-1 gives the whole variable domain GAGVSQSPRYKVAKRGQDVALRCDPISGHVSLFWYQQALGQGPEFLTYFQNEAQLDKSGLPSDRFFAERPEGSVSTLKIQRTQQEDSAVYLCASSQSSSGDEQFFGPGTRLTVL.

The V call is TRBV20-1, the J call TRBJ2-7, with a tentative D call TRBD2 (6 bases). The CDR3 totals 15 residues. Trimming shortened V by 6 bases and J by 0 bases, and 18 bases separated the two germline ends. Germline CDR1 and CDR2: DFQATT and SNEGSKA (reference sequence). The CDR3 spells CSAPRSGPSSYEQYF. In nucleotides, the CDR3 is TGCAGTGCCCCCCGGAGCGGGCCCAGCTCCTACGAGCAGTACTTC.